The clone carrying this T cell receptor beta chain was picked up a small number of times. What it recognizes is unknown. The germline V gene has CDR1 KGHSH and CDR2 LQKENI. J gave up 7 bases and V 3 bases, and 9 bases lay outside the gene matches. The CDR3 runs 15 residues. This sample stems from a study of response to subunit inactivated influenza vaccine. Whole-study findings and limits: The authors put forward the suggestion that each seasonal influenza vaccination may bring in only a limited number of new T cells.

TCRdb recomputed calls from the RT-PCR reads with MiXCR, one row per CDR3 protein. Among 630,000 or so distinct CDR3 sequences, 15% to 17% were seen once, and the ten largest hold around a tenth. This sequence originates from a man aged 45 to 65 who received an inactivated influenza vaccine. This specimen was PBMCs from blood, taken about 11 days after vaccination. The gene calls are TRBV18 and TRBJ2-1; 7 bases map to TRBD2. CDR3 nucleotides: TGTGCCAGCTCACCCTCACTAGCGCTAAGGAATGAGCAGTTCTTC. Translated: CASSPSLALRNEQFF.